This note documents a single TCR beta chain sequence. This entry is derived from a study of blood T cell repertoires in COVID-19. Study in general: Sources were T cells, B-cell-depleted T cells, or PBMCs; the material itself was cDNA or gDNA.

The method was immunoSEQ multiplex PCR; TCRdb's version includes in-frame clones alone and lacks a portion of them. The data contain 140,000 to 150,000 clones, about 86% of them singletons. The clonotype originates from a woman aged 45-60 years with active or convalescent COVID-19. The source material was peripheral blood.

The CDR3 DNA is TGCGCCAGCAGCCAAGTTGACGCGGTGACCTACGAGCAGTACTTC. Amino acid sequence: CASSQVDAVTYEQYF. The chain couples TRBV4-1 to TRBJ2-7; D not certain. From germline, CDR1 is MGHRA and CDR2 YSYEKL. V shed 1 base and J shed 2 bases, with 12 bases lying between them. This CDR3 has 15 residues.